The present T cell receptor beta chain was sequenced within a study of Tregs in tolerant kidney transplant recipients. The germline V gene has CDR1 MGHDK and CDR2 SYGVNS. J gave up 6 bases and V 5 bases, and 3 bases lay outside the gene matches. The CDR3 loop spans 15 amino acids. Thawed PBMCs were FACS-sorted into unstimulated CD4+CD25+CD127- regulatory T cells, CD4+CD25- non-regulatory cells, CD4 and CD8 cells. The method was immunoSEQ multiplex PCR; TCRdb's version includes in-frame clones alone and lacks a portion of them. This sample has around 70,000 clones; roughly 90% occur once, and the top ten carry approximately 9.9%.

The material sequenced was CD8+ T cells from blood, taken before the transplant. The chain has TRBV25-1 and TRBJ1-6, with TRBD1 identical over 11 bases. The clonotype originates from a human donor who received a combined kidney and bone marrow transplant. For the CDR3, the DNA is TGTGCCAGCAGTCACGGGACAGGGGGTAATTCACCCCTCCACTTT. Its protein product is CASSHGTGGNSPLHF.